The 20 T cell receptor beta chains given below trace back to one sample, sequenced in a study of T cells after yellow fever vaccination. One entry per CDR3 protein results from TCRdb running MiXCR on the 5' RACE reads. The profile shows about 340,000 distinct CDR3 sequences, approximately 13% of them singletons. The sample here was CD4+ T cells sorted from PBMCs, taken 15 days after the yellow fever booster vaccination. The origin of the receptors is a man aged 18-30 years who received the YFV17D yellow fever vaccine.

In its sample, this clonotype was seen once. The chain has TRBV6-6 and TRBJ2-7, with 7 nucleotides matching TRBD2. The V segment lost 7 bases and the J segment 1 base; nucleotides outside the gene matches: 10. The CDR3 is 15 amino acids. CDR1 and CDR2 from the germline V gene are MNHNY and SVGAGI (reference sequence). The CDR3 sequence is CASTRWGGGSYEQYV. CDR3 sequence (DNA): TGTGCCAGCACCCGGTGGGGGGGGGGTTCCTACGAGCAGTACGTC.

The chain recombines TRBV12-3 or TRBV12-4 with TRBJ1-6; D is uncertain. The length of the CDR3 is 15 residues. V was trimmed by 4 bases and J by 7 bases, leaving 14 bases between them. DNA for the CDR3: TGTGCCAGCAGTTCATCCGGGTCAATAAATTCACCCCTCCACTTT. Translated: CASSSSGSINSPLHF.

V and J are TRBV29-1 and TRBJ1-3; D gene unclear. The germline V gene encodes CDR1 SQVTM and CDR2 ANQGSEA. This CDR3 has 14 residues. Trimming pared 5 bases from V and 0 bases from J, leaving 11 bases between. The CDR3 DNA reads TGCAGCGTTAGGACGGTCTTCTCTGGAAACACCATATATTTT. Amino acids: CSVRTVFSGNTIYF.

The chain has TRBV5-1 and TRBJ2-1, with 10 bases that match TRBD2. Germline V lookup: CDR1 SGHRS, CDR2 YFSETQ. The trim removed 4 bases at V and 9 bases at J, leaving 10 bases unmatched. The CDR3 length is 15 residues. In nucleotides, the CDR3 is TGCGCCAGCAGCGCGAGCGGGGGGGCGTATGGTGAGCAGTTCTTC. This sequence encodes CASSASGGAYGEQFF.

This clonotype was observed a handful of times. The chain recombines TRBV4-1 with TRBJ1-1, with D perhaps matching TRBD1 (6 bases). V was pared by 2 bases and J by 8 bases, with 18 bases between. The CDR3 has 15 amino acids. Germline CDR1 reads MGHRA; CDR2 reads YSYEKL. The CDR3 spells CASSQPGGARIEAFF. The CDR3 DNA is TGCGCCAGCAGCCAACCTGGGGGGGCCAGGATCGAAGCTTTCTTT.

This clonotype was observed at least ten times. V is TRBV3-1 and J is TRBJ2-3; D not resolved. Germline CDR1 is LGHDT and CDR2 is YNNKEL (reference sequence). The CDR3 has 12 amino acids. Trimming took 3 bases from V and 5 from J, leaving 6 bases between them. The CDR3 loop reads CASSQFVDTQYF. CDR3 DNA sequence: TGTGCCAGCAGCCAGTTTGTAGATACGCAGTATTTT.

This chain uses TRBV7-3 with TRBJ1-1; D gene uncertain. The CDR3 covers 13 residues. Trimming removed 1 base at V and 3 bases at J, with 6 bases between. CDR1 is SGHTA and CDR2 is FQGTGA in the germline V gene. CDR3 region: CASSLNPDTEAFF. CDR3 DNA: TGTGCCAGCAGCTTAAACCCTGACACTGAAGCTTTCTTT.

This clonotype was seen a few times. Here the CDR3 reads CASSDRGGREKLFF. CDR3 DNA: TGTGCCAGCAGCGATCGGGGGGGAAGGGAAAAACTGTTTTTT. This chain joins TRBV12-3 or TRBV12-4 and TRBJ1-4, with D possibly matching TRBD1 (5 bases). Trimming left V 6 bases short and J 8 bases short, with 16 bases between. This CDR3 spans 14 amino acids.

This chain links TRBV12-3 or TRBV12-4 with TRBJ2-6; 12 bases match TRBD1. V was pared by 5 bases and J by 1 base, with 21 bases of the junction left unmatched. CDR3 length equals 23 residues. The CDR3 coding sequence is TGTGCCAGCAGTCCGAGGGACAGGGGGCTACTAGTCGGGATTTTTTCTGGGGCCAACGTCCTGACTTTC. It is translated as CASSPRDRGLLVGIFSGANVLTF.

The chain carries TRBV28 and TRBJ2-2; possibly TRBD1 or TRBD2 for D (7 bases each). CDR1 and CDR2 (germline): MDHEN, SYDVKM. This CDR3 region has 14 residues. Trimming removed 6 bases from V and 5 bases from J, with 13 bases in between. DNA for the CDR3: TGTGCCAGCAGCCGACAGGGAGGGACCGGGGAGCTGTTTTTT. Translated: CASSRQGGTGELFF.

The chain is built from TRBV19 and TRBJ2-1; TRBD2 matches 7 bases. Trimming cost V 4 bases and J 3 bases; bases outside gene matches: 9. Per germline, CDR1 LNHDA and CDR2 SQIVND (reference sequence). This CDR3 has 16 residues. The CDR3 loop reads CASSTTRRGFYNEQFF. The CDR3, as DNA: TGTGCCAGTAGTACAACGCGGCGGGGGTTCTACAATGAGCAGTTCTTC.

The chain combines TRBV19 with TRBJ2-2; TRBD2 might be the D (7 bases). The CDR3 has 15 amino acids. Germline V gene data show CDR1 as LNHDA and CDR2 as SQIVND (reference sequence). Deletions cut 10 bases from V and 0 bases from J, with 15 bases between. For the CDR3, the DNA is TGTGCCATTAGGGGGGGATCTGCGAACACCGGGGAGCTGTTTTTT. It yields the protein CAIRGGSANTGELFF. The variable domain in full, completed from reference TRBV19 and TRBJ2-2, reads DGGITQSPKYLFRKEGQNVTLSCEQNLNHDAMYWYRQDPGQGLRLIYYSQIVNDFQKGDIAEGYSVSREKKESFPLTVTSAQKNPTAFYLCAIRGGSANTGELFFGEGSRLTVL.

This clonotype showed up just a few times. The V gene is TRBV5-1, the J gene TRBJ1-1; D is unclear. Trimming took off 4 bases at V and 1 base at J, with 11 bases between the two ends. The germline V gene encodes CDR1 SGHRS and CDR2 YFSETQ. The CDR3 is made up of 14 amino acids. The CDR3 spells CASSPAPGNTEAFF. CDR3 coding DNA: TGCGCCAGCAGCCCGGCCCCAGGGAACACTGAAGCTTTCTTT.

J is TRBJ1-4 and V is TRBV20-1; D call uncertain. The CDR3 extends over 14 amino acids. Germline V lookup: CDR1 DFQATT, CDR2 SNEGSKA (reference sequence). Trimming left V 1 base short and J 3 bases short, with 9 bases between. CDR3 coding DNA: TGCAGTGCTAGAGTTGTGGGGTCTAATGAAAAACTGTTTTTT. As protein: CSARVVGSNEKLFF.

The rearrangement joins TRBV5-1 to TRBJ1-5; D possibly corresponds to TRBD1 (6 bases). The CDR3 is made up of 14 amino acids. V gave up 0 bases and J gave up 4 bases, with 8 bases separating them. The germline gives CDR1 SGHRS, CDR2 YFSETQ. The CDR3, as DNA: TGCGCCAGCAGCTTGGCCGGACAGAATCAGCCCCAGCATTTT. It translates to CASSLAGQNQPQHF.

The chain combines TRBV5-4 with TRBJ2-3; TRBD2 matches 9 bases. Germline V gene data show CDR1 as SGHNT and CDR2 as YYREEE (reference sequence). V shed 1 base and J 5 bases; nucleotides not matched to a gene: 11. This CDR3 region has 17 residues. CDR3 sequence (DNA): TGTGCCAGCAGCTTGAAGGCGGGGGGGCTGTTGGGAGATACGCAGTATTTT. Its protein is CASSLKAGGLLGDTQYF.

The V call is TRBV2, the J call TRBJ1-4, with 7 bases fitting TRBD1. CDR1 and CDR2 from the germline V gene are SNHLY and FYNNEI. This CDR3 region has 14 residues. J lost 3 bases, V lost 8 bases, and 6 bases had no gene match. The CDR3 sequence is CASLTDRANEKLFF. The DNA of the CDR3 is TGTGCCAGCCTAACCGACAGGGCTAATGAAAAACTGTTTTTT.

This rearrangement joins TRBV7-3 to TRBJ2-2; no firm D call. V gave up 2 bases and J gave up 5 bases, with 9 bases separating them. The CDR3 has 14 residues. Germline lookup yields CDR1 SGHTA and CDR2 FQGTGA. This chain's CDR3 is CASSLVGRTGELFF. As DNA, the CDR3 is TGTGCCAGCAGCTTAGTAGGGCGAACCGGGGAGCTGTTTTTT.

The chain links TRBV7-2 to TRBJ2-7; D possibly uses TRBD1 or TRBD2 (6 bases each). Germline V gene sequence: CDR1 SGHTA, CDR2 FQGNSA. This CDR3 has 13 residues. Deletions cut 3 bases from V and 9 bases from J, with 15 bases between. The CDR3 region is CASSLGGRDPQYF. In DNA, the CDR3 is TGTGCCAGCAGCTTGGGGGGCCGGGACCCGCAGTACTTC. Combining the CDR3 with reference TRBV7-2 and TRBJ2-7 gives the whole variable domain GAGVSQSPSNKVTEKGKDVELRCDPISGHTALYWYRQSLGQGLEFLIYFQGNSAPDKSGLPSDRFSAERTGGSVSTLTIQRTQQEDSAVYLCASSLGGRDPQYFGPGTRLTVT.

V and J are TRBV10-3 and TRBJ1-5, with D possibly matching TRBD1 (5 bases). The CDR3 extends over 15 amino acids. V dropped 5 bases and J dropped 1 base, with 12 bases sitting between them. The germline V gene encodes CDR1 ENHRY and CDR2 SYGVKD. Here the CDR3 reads CAISSTGGSNQPQHF. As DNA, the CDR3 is TGTGCCATCAGTTCCACTGGGGGGAGCAATCAGCCCCAGCATTTT.